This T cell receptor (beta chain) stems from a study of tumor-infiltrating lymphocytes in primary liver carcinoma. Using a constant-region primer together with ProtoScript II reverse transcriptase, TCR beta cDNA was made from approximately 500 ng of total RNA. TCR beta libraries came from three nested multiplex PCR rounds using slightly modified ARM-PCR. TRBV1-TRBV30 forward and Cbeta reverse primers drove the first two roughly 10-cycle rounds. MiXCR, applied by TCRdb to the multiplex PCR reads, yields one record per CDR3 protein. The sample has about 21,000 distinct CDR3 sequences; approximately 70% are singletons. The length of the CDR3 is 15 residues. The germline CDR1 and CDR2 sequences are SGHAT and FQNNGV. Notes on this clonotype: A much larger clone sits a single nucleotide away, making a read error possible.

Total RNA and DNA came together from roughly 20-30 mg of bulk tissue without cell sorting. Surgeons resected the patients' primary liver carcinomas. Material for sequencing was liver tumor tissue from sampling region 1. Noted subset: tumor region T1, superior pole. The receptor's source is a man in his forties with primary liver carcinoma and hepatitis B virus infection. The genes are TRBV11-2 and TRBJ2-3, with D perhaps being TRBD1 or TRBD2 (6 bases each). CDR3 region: CTSSLPGRGPDTQYF. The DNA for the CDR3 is TGTACCAGCAGCTTACCCGGACGGGGGCCGGATACGCAATATTTT. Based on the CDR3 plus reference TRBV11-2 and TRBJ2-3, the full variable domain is EAGVAQSPRYKIIEKRQSVAFWCNPISGHATLYWYQQILGQGPKLLIQFQNNGVVDDSQLPKDRFSAERLKGVDSTLKIQPAKLEDSAVYLCTSSLPGRGPDTQYFGPGTRLTVL.